The TCR beta chain under discussion was sequenced for a study of identifying expanded T cells in peripheral blood. Regarding the study as a whole: Roughly 1.2 clones differed between technical replicates, versus about 15 and 19 over time. Across healthy donors, higher total template counts meant significantly greater roughly 2-week count variance.

From germline, CDR1 is SGHAT and CDR2 FQNNGV. Trimming removed 5 bases at V and 0 bases at J, with 5 bases between. The CDR3 has 13 amino acids. Remarks on this clone: Its antigen is not known.

No infections or other immune events were documented during collection. Measured with immunoSEQ multiplex PCR; TCRdb has only the in-frame clones, and not every one. The repertoire holds about 85,000 clones, around 89% seen once, with 2.5% to 3% in the top ten. The specimen sequenced was blood. The clonotype originates from a person aged 18-70 years in good health. V gene TRBV11-2 combines with J gene TRBJ1-3; D unresolved. Here the CDR3 reads CASSPSSGNTIYF. The CDR3 DNA is TGTGCCAGCAGCCCCTCCTCTGGAAACACCATATATTTT.